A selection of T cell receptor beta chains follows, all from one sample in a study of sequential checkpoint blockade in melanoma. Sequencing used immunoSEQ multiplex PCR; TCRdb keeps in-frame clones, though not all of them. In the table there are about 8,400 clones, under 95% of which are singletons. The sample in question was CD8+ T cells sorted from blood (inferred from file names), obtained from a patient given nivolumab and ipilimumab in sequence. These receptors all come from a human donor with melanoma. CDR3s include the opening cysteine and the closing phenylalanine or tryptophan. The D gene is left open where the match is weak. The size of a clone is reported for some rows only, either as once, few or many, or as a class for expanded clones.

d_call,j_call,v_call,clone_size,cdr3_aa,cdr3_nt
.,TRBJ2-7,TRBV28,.,CASSWTDAEQYF,TGTGCCAGCAGTTGGACTGACGCCGAGCAGTACTTC
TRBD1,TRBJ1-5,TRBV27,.,CASSATGADQPQHF,TGTGCCAGCAGTGCAACAGGGGCGGATCAGCCCCAGCATTTT
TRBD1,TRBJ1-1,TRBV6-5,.,CASNSRDSLDTEAFF,TGTGCCAGCAATTCCCGGGACAGCCTGGACACTGAAGCTTTCTTT
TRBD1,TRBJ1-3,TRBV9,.,CASSSLGQGSGNTIYF,TGTGCCAGCAGCTCGCTGGGACAGGGCTCAGGAAACACCATATATTTT
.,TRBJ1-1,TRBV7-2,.,CASSLTTGTNTEAFF,TGTGCCAGCAGCTTAACCACAGGGACGAACACTGAAGCTTTCTTT
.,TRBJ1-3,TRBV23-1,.,CASSQIRSGQLGNTIYF,TGCGCCAGCAGTCAAATACGCTCCGGACAACTCGGAAACACCATATATTTT
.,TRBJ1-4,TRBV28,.,CASSLTAREKLFF,TGTGCCAGCAGTTTAACCGCGCGGGAAAAACTGTTTTTT
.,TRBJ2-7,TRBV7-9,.,CASSLGSYEQYF,TGTGCCAGCAGCTTGGGCAGCTACGAGCAGTACTTC
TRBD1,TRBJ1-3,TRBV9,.,CASSASIFEQGTSGNTIYF,TGTGCCAGCAGCGCAAGTATCTTTGAACAGGGGACCTCTGGAAACACCATATATTTT
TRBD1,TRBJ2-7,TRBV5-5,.,CASSPLTGQGAYEQYF,TGTGCCAGCAGCCCGCTCACCGGACAGGGGGCTTACGAGCAGTACTTC
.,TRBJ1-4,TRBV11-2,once,CASSSSGTTGEKLFF,TGTGCCAGCAGCTCCTCCGGGACAACAGGTGAAAAACTGTTTTTT
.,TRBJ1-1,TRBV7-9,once,CASSLDHPGSEAFF,TGTGCCAGCAGCTTAGATCATCCGGGGTCTGAAGCTTTCTTT
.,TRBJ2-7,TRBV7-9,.,CASSLDRSYYEQYF,TGTGCCAGCAGCCTCGACAGGAGTTACTACGAGCAGTACTTC
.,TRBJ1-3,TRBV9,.,CASSIAGLSGNTIYF,TGTGCCAGCAGCATTGCAGGGCTGTCTGGAAACACCATATATTTT
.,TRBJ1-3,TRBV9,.,CASSPVRGPSGNTIYF,TGTGCCAGCAGCCCCGTGCGAGGGCCCTCTGGAAACACCATATATTTT